The clone carrying this TCR beta chain showed up just a few times. Its target is not known. CDR3-region Arm-PCR and iRepertoire HTBI primers produced the TCR beta libraries. TCRdb processed the multiplex PCR reads anew with MiXCR; each CDR3 protein has one entry. The sample lists approximately 290,000 distinct CDR3 sequences, 22% occurring once. The time point was: persistent/refractory GD, antithyroid drugs over 5 years with positive TRAb. Generation of the TCR library employed RNA extracted from PBMCs. The sample originates from a study of regulatory T cells in long-lasting Graves disease. Broader study findings: Persistent cases favored TRBV28, TRBJ1-2 and TRBJ2-5. Exclusively peripheral blood, rather than thyroid tissue, was studied.

Germline values: CDR1 KGHSH, CDR2 LQKENI. CDR3 length: 11 residues. The V end was cut by 6 bases, the J end by 7 bases, with 10 bases between. The clonotype was recovered from a female donor with Graves disease. The chain joins TRBV18 to TRBJ2-7; unclear D gene. Source: peripheral blood mononuclear cells (PBMCs), taken when the disease was refractory, from a patient treated with antithyroid drugs. CDR3 in amino acids: CASSPLGEQYF. The CDR3 DNA is TGTGCCAGCTCCCCCCTGGGGGAGCAGTACTTC.